This TCR beta chain derives from a study of shared clonotypes between healthy human individuals. There are 14 residues in the CDR3. Germline loops: CDR1 SNHLY, CDR2 FYNNEI. V was pared by 7 bases and J by 5 bases, with 15 bases between. Roughly 33,000 T cell genomes, or roughly 200 ng DNA, went into the sorted-subset replicate PCRs. Repertoires were generated with immunoSEQ multiplex PCR, while TCRdb's copy carries only in-frame clones and drops some. The data show 660,000 or so clones, roughly 96% seen once. Naive CD8 isolation took CD45RO-negative cells positively selected for CCR7 and excluded terminally differentiated effector memory CD45RA+ cells.

The chain uses TRBV2 and TRBJ1-5; D gene uncertain. The sample consisted of naive CD8+ T cells sorted from blood. The sequence came from a woman aged 25 to 39 in good health. DNA for the CDR3: TGTGCCAGCAACCGACGGGGAAGGGATCAGCCCCAGCATTTT. Amino acid sequence: CASNRRGRDQPQHF.